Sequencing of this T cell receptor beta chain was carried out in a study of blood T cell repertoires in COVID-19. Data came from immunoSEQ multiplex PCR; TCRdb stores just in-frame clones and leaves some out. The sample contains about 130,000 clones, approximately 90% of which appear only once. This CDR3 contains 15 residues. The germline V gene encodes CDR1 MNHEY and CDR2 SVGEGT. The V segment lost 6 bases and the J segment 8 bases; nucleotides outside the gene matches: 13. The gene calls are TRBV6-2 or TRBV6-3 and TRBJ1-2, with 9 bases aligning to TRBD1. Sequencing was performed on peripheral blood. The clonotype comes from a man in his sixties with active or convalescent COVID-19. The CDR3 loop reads CASSLLAGTGHGYTF. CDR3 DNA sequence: TGTGCCAGCAGCCTACTAGCTGGGACAGGGCACGGCTACACCTTC.